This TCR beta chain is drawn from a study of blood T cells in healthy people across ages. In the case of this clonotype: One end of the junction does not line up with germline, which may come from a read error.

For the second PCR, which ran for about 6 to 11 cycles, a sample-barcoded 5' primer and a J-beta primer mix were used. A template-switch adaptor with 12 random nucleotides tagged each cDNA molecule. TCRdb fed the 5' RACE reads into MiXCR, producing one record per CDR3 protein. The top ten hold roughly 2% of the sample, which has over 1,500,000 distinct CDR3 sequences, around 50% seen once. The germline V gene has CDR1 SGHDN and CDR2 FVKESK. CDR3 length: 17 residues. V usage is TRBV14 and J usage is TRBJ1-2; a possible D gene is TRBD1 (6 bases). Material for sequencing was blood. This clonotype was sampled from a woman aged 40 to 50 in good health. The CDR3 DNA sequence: TGTGCCTGCAGCCCCCTCAGGGGCGCGGGATCCGTCTATGGCTACACCTTC. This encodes CACSPLRGAGSVYGYTF.